Below, 32 T cell receptor beta chains from the same sample are listed, as sequenced in a study of T cell changes during pregnancy in multiple sclerosis. Some clones are missing from TCRdb's copy, which holds only in-frame ones; the method was immunoSEQ multiplex PCR. The sample includes approximately 100,000 clones, roughly nine tenths of them seen just once. Material: peripheral blood, obtained after pregnancy. The receptors here all came from a female donor with multiple sclerosis, enrolled in a pregnancy study.

The chain links TRBV6-1 to TRBJ1-2; D gene ambiguous. Germline CDR1 reads MNHNS; CDR2 reads SASEGT. Trimming took 6 bases from V and 4 from J, leaving 15 bases between them. This CDR3 is built from 14 residues. For the CDR3, the DNA is TGTGCCAGCAGGGAATGGTCGGTCCTCTATGGCTACACCTTC. Residues: CASREWSVLYGYTF.

This clone has a single count. The V call is TRBV4-2, the J call TRBJ1-1, with unresolved D. Germline V gene data show CDR1 as LGHNA and CDR2 as YNFKEQ. Trimming shortened V by 4 bases and J by 3 bases, and 12 bases separated the two germline ends. The CDR3 has 14 amino acids. This CDR3 reads CASSRGSGDTEAFF. The CDR3 bases are TGTGCCAGCAGCCGTGGCAGCGGGGACACTGAAGCTTTCTTT.

The rearrangement links TRBV5-1 to TRBJ2-2; no firm D call. The germline V and J ends were trimmed by 0 bases and 6 bases, with 3 bases remaining between them. The V gene's germline CDR1 is SGHRS and CDR2 YFSETQ. CDR3 length: 12 residues. CDR3 in amino acids: CASSLAPGELFF. The CDR3 coding sequence is TGCGCCAGCAGCTTGGCTCCCGGGGAGCTGTTTTTT.

The V gene is TRBV14, the J gene TRBJ1-4; D gene ambiguous. The CDR3 is 13 residues long. V lost 3 bases and J 7 bases, leaving 9 bases between the germline ends. Germline V gives CDR1 SGHDN, CDR2 FVKESK. Here the CDR3 DNA reads TGTGCCAGCAGCCAGGGCCCCTTTGAAAAACTGTTTTTT. Protein sequence: CASSQGPFEKLFF.

This chain links TRBV6-1 with TRBJ1-4; 7 bases are shared with TRBD1. V lost 8 bases to trimming and J lost 3 bases; unmatched junction nucleotides: 3. This CDR3 has 13 amino acids. Looked up from germline, CDR1 is MNHNS and CDR2 is SASEGT. CDR3 in amino acids: CASRGQPNEKLFF. Written as DNA, the CDR3 is TGTGCCAGCCGGGGACAGCCTAATGAAAAACTGTTTTTT.

The table lists this clone with a few counts. V and J are TRBV10-2 and TRBJ1-6; a possible D gene is TRBD1 (5 bases). Per germline, CDR1 WSHSY and CDR2 SAAADI. This CDR3 has 13 amino acids. The V end lost 5 bases, the J end lost 15 bases, and 17 bases lay between the germline ends. The CDR3 nucleotides are TGCGCCAGCAGTACAGGACCGTCAAGGGACCTCCACTTT. Protein product: CASSTGPSRDLHF.

This clone was observed a single time. The genes are TRBV13 and TRBJ2-5; 7 bases agree with TRBD1. This CDR3 comprises 19 residues. Germline CDR1 PRHDT, CDR2 FYEKMQ (reference sequence). V was pared by 7 bases and J by 2 bases, with 22 bases of the junction left unmatched. CDR3 amino acids: CASTPGVQGFGAQQETQYF. The CDR3, as DNA: TGTGCCAGCACGCCTGGGGTACAGGGGTTTGGCGCCCAGCAAGAGACCCAGTACTTC.

CDR3 residues: CASSFGGTQYF. CDR3 coding DNA: TGTGCCAGCAGTTTCGGTGGGACCCAGTACTTC. V gene TRBV27 combines with J gene TRBJ2-5; no definite D call. V was trimmed by 3 bases and J by 7 bases, leaving 6 bases between them. Germline V lookup: CDR1 MNHEY, CDR2 SMNVEV (reference sequence). This CDR3 is 11 amino acids long.

This sequence joins TRBV5-1 and TRBJ2-5; D not resolved. The V and J ends lost 0 bases and 2 bases respectively, with 5 bases between them. This CDR3 has 13 amino acids. Germline CDR1 is SGHRS and CDR2 is YFSETQ. The CDR3 loop reads CASSLESQETQYF. CDR3 DNA sequence: TGCGCCAGCAGCTTGGAGAGTCAAGAGACCCAGTACTTC.

The V call is TRBV5-1, the J call TRBJ2-1; 11 bases map to TRBD2. CDR3 length equals 19 residues. Per germline, CDR1 SGHRS and CDR2 YFSETQ. V shed 3 bases and J 7 bases; nucleotides not matched to a gene: 18. CDR3 sequence reads: CASSSPVIAGGPGGNEQFF. In nucleotides, the CDR3 is TGCGCCAGCAGCTCCCCGGTAATAGCGGGGGGGCCGGGTGGGAATGAGCAGTTCTTC.

This chain uses TRBV18 with TRBJ2-5; 8 bases are a match to TRBD1. Germline V gives CDR1 KGHSH, CDR2 LQKENI. The CDR3 runs to 14 residues. The V gene end was trimmed by 4 bases and the J gene end by 1 base; junction bases not matched to a gene: 2. The CDR3: CASSRGTGQETQYF. DNA for the CDR3: TGTGCCAGCTCACGGGGGACAGGCCAAGAGACCCAGTACTTC.

This CDR3 is CASSLRVAVNEQFF. The CDR3 coding sequence is TGTGCCAGCAGCTTGAGGGTTGCCGTCAATGAGCAGTTCTTC. The chain employs TRBV7-2 and TRBJ2-1; a possible D gene is TRBD2 (5 bases). The CDR3 sequence is 14 residues long. V lost 3 bases and J lost 6, with 12 bases in between. The germline CDR1 and CDR2 sequences are SGHTA and FQGNSA.

This clone has a single count. The chain recombines TRBV30 with TRBJ2-3, with 9 nucleotides matching TRBD2. The V gene's germline CDR1 is GTSNPN and CDR2 SVGIG (reference sequence). CDR3 length: 16 residues. Trimming took 3 bases from V and 2 from J; bases not matched to a gene: 9. CDR3 region: CAWRRGSGGITDTQYF. The CDR3 DNA sequence: TGTGCCTGGAGGAGAGGTAGCGGGGGTATCACAGATACGCAGTATTTT.

This chain connects TRBV9 to TRBJ2-7, with 7 bases aligning to TRBD2. Unmatched junction bases numbered 3, after V lost 0 bases and J lost 6 bases. The CDR3 covers 13 residues. Germline V gene sequence: CDR1 SGDLS, CDR2 YYNGEE. CDR3 sequence: CASSVGEGVEQYF. In DNA form, the CDR3 reads TGTGCCAGCAGCGTAGGGGAGGGCGTCGAGCAGTACTTC.

The chain combines TRBV6-1 with TRBJ1-2, with TRBD1 matching 7 bases. From germline, CDR1 is MNHNS and CDR2 SASEGT. V shed 4 bases, J shed 7 bases, and the junction held 3 bases outside the gene matches. CDR3 size: 12 residues. The CDR3 region has the DNA TGTGCCAGCAGTGGGACAGGAGTTGGCTACACCTTC. Residues: CASSGTGVGYTF.

The chain joins TRBV27 to TRBJ1-4; D is undetermined. Trimming left V 3 bases short and J 7 bases short, with 9 bases between. Per the germline V gene, CDR1 is MNHEY and CDR2 is SMNVEV (reference sequence). The CDR3 is 13 residues long. CDR3 region: CASSLSGIEKLFF. The CDR3 DNA follows: TGTGCCAGCAGTTTGAGCGGGATTGAAAAACTGTTTTTT.

There are a few counts of this clone. The V gene is TRBV6-1, the J gene TRBJ2-1; D remains ambiguous. Trimming took 7 bases from V and 6 from J, leaving 10 bases between them. This CDR3 region has 12 residues. Germline V gene data show CDR1 as MNHNS and CDR2 as SASEGT. As DNA, the CDR3 is TGTGCCAGCATTAATTTAGCCAATGAGCAGTTCTTC. It specifies CASINLANEQFF.

The chain joins TRBV5-4 to TRBJ2-5; TRBD2 matches 7 bases. With 3 bases clipped from V and 4 bases from J, the junction kept 12 bases outside the gene matches. The V gene's germline CDR1 is SGHNT and CDR2 YYREEE (reference sequence). The CDR3 loop spans 16 amino acids. CDR3 protein: CASSSDPGREGETQYF. In DNA form, the CDR3 reads TGTGCCAGCAGCTCCGACCCGGGAAGGGAGGGAGAGACCCAGTACTTC.

This clone was seen once. The rearrangement uses TRBV14 and TRBJ2-1; no reliable D call. CDR1 and CDR2 (germline): SGHDN, FVKESK. V gave up 0 bases and J gave up 6 bases, with 6 bases separating them. This CDR3 is 13 amino acids long. As DNA, the CDR3 is TGTGCCAGCAGCCAAGAATTCGGCAATGAGCAGTTCTTC. This encodes CASSQEFGNEQFF.

This rearrangement joins TRBV2 to TRBJ1-1; D is uncertain. This CDR3 region has 13 residues. Between the trimmed V and J ends, which lost 5 bases and 2 bases, there was a span of 9 bases. Germline V gene lookup returns CDR1 SNHLY and CDR2 FYNNEI. CDR3: CASSPRVNTEAFF. The CDR3 DNA sequence: TGTGCCAGCAGTCCCCGGGTAAACACTGAAGCTTTCTTT.

The count of this clone is one. This chain connects TRBV18 to TRBJ2-1, with TRBD1 matching 10 bases. Germline lookup yields CDR1 KGHSH and CDR2 LQKENI. The CDR3 has 19 amino acids. Losses at the gene ends were 2 bases for V and 10 bases for J; bases not matched to a gene: 20. The CDR3 reads CASSPTPGQGNTVVGEQFF. CDR3 nucleotides: TGTGCCAGCTCACCAACTCCGGGACAGGGGAATACTGTCGTGGGGGAGCAGTTCTTC.

The chain recombines TRBV6-4 with TRBJ1-4; unclear D gene. The CDR3 length is 16 residues. The V and J ends lost 4 bases and 8 bases respectively, with 20 bases between them. CDR1 and CDR2 from the germline V gene are MRHNA and SNTAGT. The CDR3 DNA reads as TGTGCCAGCAGTGGCCCAAGGACCGTCACGGGAGAAAAACTGTTTTTT. Its translation is CASSGPRTVTGEKLFF.

The rearrangement links TRBV7-9 to TRBJ1-2, with D possibly being TRBD1 (5 bases). Between the trimmed V and J ends, which lost 5 bases and 10 bases, there was a span of 23 bases. CDR3 size: 15 residues. Germline V gene lookup returns CDR1 SEHNR and CDR2 FQNEAQ (reference sequence). CDR3 residues: CASSPRGMAGGDYTF. CDR3 DNA sequence: TGTGCCAGCAGCCCCAGAGGGATGGCGGGGGGTGACTACACCTTC.

The chain carries TRBV27 and TRBJ2-3, with a tentative D call TRBD2 (6 bases). Germline CDR1 is MNHEY and CDR2 is SMNVEV (reference sequence). The CDR3 loop spans 16 amino acids. Trimming removed 5 bases at V and 0 bases at J, with 15 bases between. CDR3 sequence (DNA): TGTGCCAGCAGTCCCTCGATAGCGGAGAGCACAGATACGCAGTATTTT. This sequence encodes CASSPSIAESTDTQYF.

The chain has TRBV9 and TRBJ2-7; 9 bases are shared with TRBD1. Germline CDR1 is SGDLS and CDR2 is YYNGEE. The J segment lost 5 bases and the V segment lost 4 bases, leaving 4 bases of the junction unmatched. This CDR3 region has 13 residues. For the CDR3, the DNA is TGTGCCAGCAGCCCCCGGGACAGGGACGAGCAGTACTTC. This sequence encodes CASSPRDRDEQYF. Together with reference TRBV9 and TRBJ2-7, the CDR3 gives the full variable domain: DSGVTQTPKHLITATGQRVTLRCSPRSGDLSVYWYQQSLDQGLQFLIQYYNGEERAKGNILERFSAQQFPDLHSELNLSSLELGDSALYFCASSPRDRDEQYFGPGTRLTVT.

The chain is built from TRBV29-1 and TRBJ1-4, with D maybe TRBD1 (6 bases). The CDR3 totals 13 residues. Trimming took 4 bases from V and 3 from J, leaving 9 bases between them. The germline CDR1 and CDR2 sequences are SQVTM and ANQGSEA. The CDR3: CSVGQAANEKLFF. In DNA, the CDR3 is TGCAGCGTTGGACAGGCGGCTAATGAAAAACTGTTTTTT.

The chain links TRBV18 to TRBJ1-1; D unresolved. Germline CDR1 is KGHSH and CDR2 is LQKENI. Between the trimmed V and J ends, which lost 3 bases and 3 bases, there was a span of 14 bases. This CDR3 comprises 15 residues. CDR3 sequence: CASSPLWTEDTEAFF. As DNA, the CDR3 is TGTGCCAGCTCACCTTTGTGGACGGAGGACACTGAAGCTTTCTTT.

CDR3 sequence: CASSERSEQFF. The CDR3 nucleotides are TGTGCCAGCAGCGAGCGTAGTGAGCAGTTCTTC. This chain uses TRBV7-3 with TRBJ2-1, with D uncertain. The V end lost 5 bases, the J end lost 9 bases, and 8 bases lay between the germline ends. Germline lookup yields CDR1 SGHTA and CDR2 FQGTGA. The CDR3 has 11 amino acids.

The chain recombines TRBV27 with TRBJ1-1; tentative D call: TRBD1 (6 bases). Germline lookup yields CDR1 MNHEY and CDR2 SMNVEV (reference sequence). V shed 5 bases and J shed 8 bases, with 15 bases lying between them. This CDR3 region has 13 residues. CDR3 region: CASSIHRAAEAFF. Written as DNA, the CDR3 is TGTGCCAGCAGTATCCACAGGGCGGCGGAAGCTTTCTTT.

This chain connects TRBV9 to TRBJ1-1; D is perhaps TRBD1 (5 bases). With 4 bases removed from V and 5 bases from J, the gap between germline ends came to 6 bases. Germline values: CDR1 SGDLS, CDR2 YYNGEE. There are 11 residues in the CDR3. The CDR3 region is CASSTGTEAFF. CDR3 DNA sequence: TGTGCCAGCAGCACAGGAACTGAAGCTTTCTTT.

This clone was counted once. Additional DNA sequences in this sample encode the identical CDR3. DNA of the CDR3: TGTGCCAGCAGCGTAGTTTCCAGCGGGGGCTACAATGAGCAGTTCTTC. This sequence encodes CASSVVSSGGYNEQFF. The chain couples TRBV9 to TRBJ2-1, with 8 positions matching TRBD2. The V segment lost 0 bases and the J segment 3 bases; nucleotides outside the gene matches: 5. CDR3 length: 16 residues. Germline V gene data show CDR1 as SGDLS and CDR2 as YYNGEE.

The chain couples TRBV9 to TRBJ2-7; D may be TRBD1 (5 bases). The CDR3 contains 15 residues. Trimming pared 0 bases from V and 4 bases from J, leaving 14 bases between. From germline, CDR1 is SGDLS and CDR2 YYNGEE. CDR3 sequence reads: CASSVGPRDRYEQYF. For the CDR3, the DNA is TGTGCCAGCAGCGTAGGGCCCAGGGATAGATACGAGCAGTACTTC.